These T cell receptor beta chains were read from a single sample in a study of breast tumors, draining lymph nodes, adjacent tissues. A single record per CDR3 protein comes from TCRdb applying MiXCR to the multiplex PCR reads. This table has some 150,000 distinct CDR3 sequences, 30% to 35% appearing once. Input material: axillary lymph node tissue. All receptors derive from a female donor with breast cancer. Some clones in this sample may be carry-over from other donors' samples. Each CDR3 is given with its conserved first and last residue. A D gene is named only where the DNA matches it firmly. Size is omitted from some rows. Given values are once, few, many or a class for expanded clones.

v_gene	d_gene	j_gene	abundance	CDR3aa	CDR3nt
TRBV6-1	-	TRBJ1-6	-	CASSPPSGGADSPLHF	TGTGCCAGCAGCCCTCCCTCCGGGGGCGCGGATTCGCCCCTCCACTTT
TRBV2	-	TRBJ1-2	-	CASSADSWGYTF	TGTGCCAGCAGTGCTGACAGCTGGGGCTACACCTTC
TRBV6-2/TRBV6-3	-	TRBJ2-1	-	CASSYRPRFRGIYNEQFF	TGTGCCAGCAGTTACCGCCCCCGGTTCCGGGGGATATACAATGAGCAGTTCTTC
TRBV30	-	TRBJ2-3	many	CAWSVLRGTAKGRDTQYF	TGTGCCTGGAGTGTACTCAGAGGGACGGCCAAGGGACGAGATACGCAGTATTTT
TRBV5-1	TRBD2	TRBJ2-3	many	CASSPHVSGADTQYF	TGCGCCAGCAGCCCCCATGTCAGCGGGGCAGATACGCAGTATTTT
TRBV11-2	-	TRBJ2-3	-	CASSLIGEPTDTQYF	TGTGCCAGCAGCTTGATTGGGGAGCCCACAGATACGCAGTATTTT
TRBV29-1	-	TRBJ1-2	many	CSVESRENYGYTF	TGCAGCGTTGAAAGCAGGGAGAACTATGGCTACACCTTC
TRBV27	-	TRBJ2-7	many	CASSLGTPSSYEQYF	TGTGCCAGCAGTTTAGGGACACCGAGCTCCTACGAGCAGTACTTC
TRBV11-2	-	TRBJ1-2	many	CASGTPGRRNGYTF	TGTGCCAGCGGCACTCCGGGACGGAGAAATGGCTACACCTTC
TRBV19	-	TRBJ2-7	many	CASSPTNPGRPTEYF	TGTGCCAGTAGTCCCACCAATCCGGGGCGACCAACGGAGTACTTC
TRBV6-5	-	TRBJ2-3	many	CASSYSGGNTDTQYF	TGTGCCAGCAGTTACTCCGGGGGCAACACAGATACGCAGTATTTT
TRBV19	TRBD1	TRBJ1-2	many	CASRVGDRANYGYTF	TGTGCCAGTAGAGTCGGGGACAGGGCGAACTATGGCTACACCTTC
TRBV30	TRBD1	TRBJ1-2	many	CAWVKPGQGSYGYTF	TGTGCCTGGGTTAAACCGGGACAGGGGAGCTATGGCTACACCTTC
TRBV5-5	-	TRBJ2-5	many	CASSFPGAGLETQYF	TGTGCCAGCAGCTTCCCTGGGGCGGGTCTCGAGACCCAGTACTTC
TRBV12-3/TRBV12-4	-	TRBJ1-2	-	CASKIRGVGYGYTF	TGTGCCAGCAAAATCCGGGGAGTAGGCTATGGCTACACCTTC
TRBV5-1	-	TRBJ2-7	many	CASSLGTGGREQYF	TGCGCCAGCAGCCTGGGGACTGGGGGTCGGGAGCAGTACTTC
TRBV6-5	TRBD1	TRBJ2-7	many	CASWNRGIDEQYF	TGTGCCAGCTGGAACAGGGGGATCGACGAGCAGTACTTC
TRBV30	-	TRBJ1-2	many	CAWSVQVYTF	TGTGCCTGGAGTGTACAGGTTTACACCTTC
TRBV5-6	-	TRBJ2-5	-	CASSRGTGHQETQCF	TGTGCCAGCAGCAGGGGGACGGGGCATCAAGAGACCCAGTGCTTC
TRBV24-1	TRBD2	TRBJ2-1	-	CATSDSTSGVYNEQFF	TGTGCCACCAGTGATTCGACTAGCGGGGTCTACAATGAGCAGTTCTTC
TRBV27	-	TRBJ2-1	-	CASSPGGASYNEQLF	TGTGCCAGCAGTCCTGGGGGGGCGTCCTACAATGAGCAGCTCTTC
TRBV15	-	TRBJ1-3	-	CATSGDAYTIYF	TGTGCCACCAGTGGGGACGCTTACACCATATATTTT
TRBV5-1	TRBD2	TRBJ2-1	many	CASSPGLAGYNEQFF	TGCGCCAGCAGCCCGGGACTAGCGGGCTACAATGAGCAGTTCTTC
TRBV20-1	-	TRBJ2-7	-	CRARVLRTTYEQCF	TGCAGAGCTAGAGTTTTGAGGACGACGTACGAGCAGTGCTTC
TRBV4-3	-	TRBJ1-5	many	CASSQDQGNQPQHF	TGCGCCAGCAGCCAAGATCAGGGTAATCAGCCCCAGCATTTT
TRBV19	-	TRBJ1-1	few	CASKPGERVEAFF	TGTGCCAGTAAACCCGGGGAGAGGGTTGAAGCTTTCTTT
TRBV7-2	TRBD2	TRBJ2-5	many	CASSFAGVGETQYF	TGTGCCAGCAGCTTCGCGGGGGTGGGAGAGACCCAGTACTTC
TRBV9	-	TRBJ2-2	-	CASSVSRANTGELFF	TGTGCCAGCAGCGTTTCGAGGGCGAACACCGGGGAGCTGTTTTTT
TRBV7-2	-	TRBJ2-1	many	CASSLGGLLTNEQFF	TGTGCCAGCAGCTTAGGGGGACTTCTCACCAATGAGCAGTTCTTC
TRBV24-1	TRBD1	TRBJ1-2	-	CASSDNRGLGYTF	TGTGCCAGCAGTGATAACAGGGGGCTTGGCTACACCTTC
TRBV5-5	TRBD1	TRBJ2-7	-	CARSDRGMYEQYF	TGTGCTAGATCGGACAGGGGAATGTACGAGCAGTACTTC
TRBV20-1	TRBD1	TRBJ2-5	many	CSAPPRDRAAETQYF	TGCAGTGCTCCGCCCCGGGACAGGGCTGCAGAGACCCAGTACTTC
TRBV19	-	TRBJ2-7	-	CASSGLGRVGEQYF	TGTGCCAGTAGTGGCCTCGGCAGGGTGGGGGAGCAGTACTTC
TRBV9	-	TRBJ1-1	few	CASSPRGGVEAFF	TGTGCCAGCAGCCCCAGAGGTGGGGTGGAAGCTTTCTTT
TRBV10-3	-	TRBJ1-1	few	CAISDPTARNTEAFF	TGTGCCATCAGTGATCCGACCGCTCGGAACACTGAAGCTTTCTTT
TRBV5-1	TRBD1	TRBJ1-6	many	CASSLRRGQGDSPLHF	TGCGCCAGCAGCTTGAGGAGGGGGCAGGGGGATTCACCCCTCCACTTT
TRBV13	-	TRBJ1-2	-	CASLWDAYGYTF	TGTGCCAGCCTCTGGGACGCCTATGGCTACACCTTC
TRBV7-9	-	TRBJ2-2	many	CASRFGGNTGELFF	TGTGCCAGCAGGTTCGGGGGGAACACCGGGGAGCTGTTTTTT
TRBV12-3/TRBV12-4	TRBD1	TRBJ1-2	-	CASSIGRARGIGYTF	TGTGCCAGCAGTATCGGGCGGGCCAGGGGGATTGGCTACACCTTC
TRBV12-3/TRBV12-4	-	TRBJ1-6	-	CASSAREGGVYNSPLHF	TGTGCCAGCAGTGCTAGGGAAGGGGGGGTCTATAATTCACCCCTCCACTTT
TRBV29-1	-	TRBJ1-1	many	CSVEVRGGNTEAFF	TGCAGCGTTGAAGTTCGGGGAGGTAACACTGAAGCTTTCTTT